Here is one T cell receptor beta chain with its context. There are 16 residues in the CDR3. The record originates from a study of blood T cell repertoires in COVID-19. The overall study: Acute-phase and convalescent COVID-19 samples originated in the United States, Italy and Spain.

TCRdb's copy holds only in-frame clones and misses some; the assay was immunoSEQ multiplex PCR. The repertoire holds about 170,000 clones, with around nine tenths as singletons. This receptor was obtained from a man aged 45-65 years who had recovered from COVID-19. Sequenced: peripheral blood. The chain employs TRBV21-1 and TRBJ2-5; the table names TRBD2, a call not compared with the DNA. TRBV21-1 is tagged as a pseudogene. The CDR3 DNA follows: TGTGCCAGCAGCAGAGACCCAATAGCGGGGGGGGAGACCCAGTACTTC. It yields the protein CASSRDPIAGGETQYF.